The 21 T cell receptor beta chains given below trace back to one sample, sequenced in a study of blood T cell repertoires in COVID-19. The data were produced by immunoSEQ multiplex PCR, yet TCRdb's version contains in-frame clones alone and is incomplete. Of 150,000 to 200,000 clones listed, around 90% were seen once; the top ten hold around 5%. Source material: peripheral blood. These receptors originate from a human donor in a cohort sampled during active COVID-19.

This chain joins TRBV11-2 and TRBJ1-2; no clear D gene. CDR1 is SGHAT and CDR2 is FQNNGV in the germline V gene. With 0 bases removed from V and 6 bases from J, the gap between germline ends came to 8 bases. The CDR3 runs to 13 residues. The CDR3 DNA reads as TGTGCCAGCAGCTTAGATCCGGAGAATGGCTACACCTTC. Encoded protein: CASSLDPENGYTF.

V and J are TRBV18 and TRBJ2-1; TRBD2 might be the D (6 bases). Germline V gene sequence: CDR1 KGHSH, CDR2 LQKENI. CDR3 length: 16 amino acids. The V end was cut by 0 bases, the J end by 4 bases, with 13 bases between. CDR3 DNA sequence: TGTGCCAGCTCACCACCGACGGGACTCCAATACAATGAGCAGTTCTTC. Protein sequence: CASSPPTGLQYNEQFF. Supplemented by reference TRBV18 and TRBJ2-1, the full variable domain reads NAGVMQNPRHLVRRRGQEARLRCSPMKGHSHVYWYRQLPEEGLKFMVYLQKENIIDESGMPKERFSAEFPKEGPSILRIQQVVRGDSAAYFCASSPPTGLQYNEQFFGPGTRLTVL.

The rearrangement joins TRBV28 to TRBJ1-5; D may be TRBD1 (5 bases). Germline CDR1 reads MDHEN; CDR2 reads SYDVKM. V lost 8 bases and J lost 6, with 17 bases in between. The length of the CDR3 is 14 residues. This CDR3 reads CASWDQGGSQPQHF. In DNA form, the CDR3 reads TGTGCCAGCTGGGACCAGGGAGGGAGTCAGCCCCAGCATTTT.

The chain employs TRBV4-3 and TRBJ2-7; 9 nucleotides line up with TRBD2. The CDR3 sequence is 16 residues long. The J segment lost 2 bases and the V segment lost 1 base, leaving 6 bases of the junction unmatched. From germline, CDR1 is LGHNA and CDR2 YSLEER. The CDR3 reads CASSQGMAGGTYEQYF. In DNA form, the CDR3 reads TGCGCCAGCAGCCAAGGTATGGCGGGGGGGACCTACGAGCAGTACTTC.

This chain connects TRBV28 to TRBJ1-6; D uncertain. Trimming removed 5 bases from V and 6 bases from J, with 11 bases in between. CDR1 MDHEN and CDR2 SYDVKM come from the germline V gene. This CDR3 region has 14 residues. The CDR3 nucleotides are TGTGCCAGCAGTCTCCGGACTGTTAATTCACCCCTCCACTTT. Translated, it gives CASSLRTVNSPLHF.

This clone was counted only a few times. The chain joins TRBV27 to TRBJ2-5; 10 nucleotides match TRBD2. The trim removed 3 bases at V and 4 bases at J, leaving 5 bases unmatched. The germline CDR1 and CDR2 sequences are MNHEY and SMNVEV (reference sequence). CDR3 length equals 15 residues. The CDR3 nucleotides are TGTGCCAGCAGTTTCCTAGCGGGAGAGGCAGAGACCCAGTACTTC. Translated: CASSFLAGEAETQYF.

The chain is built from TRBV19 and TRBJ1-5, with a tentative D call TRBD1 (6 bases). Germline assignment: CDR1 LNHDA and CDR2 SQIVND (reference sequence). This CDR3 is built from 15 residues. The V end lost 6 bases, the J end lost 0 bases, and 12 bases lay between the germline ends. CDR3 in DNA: TGTGCCAGTAGCCCAGGACAGAATAGCAATCAGCCCCAGCATTTT. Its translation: CASSPGQNSNQPQHF. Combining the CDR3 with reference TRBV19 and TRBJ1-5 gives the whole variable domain DGGITQSPKYLFRKEGQNVTLSCEQNLNHDAMYWYRQDPGQGLRLIYYSQIVNDFQKGDIAEGYSVSREKKESFPLTVTSAQKNPTAFYLCASSPGQNSNQPQHFGDGTRLSIL.

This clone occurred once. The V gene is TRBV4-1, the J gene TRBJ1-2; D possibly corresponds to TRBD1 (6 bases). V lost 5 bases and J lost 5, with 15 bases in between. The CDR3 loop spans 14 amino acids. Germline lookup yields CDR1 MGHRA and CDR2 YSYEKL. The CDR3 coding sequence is TGCGCCAGCAGCGACATCGGGACACTGTATGGCTACACCTTC. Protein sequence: CASSDIGTLYGYTF.

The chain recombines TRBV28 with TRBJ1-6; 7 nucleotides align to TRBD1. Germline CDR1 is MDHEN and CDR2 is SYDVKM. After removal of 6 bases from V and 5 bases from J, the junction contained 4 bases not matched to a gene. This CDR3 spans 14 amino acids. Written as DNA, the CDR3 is TGTGCCAGCAGGCGACAGGGTAATAATTCACCCCTCCACTTT. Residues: CASRRQGNNSPLHF.

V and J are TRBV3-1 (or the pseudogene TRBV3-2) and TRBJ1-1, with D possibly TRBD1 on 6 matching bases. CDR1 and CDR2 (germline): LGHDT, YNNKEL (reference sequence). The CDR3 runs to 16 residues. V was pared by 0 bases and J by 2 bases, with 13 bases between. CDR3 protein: CASSQEGGLINTEAFF. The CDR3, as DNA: TGTGCCAGCAGCCAAGAGGGGGGGCTGATAAACACTGAAGCTTTCTTT.

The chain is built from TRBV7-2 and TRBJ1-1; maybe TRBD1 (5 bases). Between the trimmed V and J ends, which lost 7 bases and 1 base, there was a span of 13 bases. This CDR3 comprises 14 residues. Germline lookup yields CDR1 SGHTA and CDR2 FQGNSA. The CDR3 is CASTPGPRNTEAFF. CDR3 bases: TGTGCCAGCACTCCAGGGCCCAGGAACACTGAAGCTTTCTTT.

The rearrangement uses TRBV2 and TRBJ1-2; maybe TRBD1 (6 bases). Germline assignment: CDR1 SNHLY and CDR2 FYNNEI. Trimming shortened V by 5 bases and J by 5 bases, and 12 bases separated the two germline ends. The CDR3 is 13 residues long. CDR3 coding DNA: TGTGCCAGCAGTTTAGTTCAGGGGTATGGCTACACCTTC. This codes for CASSLVQGYGYTF.

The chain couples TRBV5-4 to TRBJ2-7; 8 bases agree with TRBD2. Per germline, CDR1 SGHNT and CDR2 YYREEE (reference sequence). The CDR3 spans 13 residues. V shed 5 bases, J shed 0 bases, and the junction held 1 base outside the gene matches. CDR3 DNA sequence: TGTGCCAGCAGGGCGGGGGGCTCCTACGAGCAGTACTTC. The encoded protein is CASRAGGSYEQYF.

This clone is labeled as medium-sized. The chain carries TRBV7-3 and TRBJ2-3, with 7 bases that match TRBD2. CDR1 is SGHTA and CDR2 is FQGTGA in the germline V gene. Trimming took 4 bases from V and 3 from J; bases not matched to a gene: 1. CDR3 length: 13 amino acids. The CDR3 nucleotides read TGTGCCAGCAGCTCCGGGGGGACAGATACGCAGTATTTT. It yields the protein CASSSGGTDTQYF. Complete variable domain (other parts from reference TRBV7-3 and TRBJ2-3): GAGVSQTPSNKVTEKGKYVELRCDPISGHTALYWYRQSLGQGPEFLIYFQGTGAADDSGLPNDRFFAVRPEGSVSTLKIQRTERGDSAVYLCASSSGGTDTQYFGPGTRLTVL.

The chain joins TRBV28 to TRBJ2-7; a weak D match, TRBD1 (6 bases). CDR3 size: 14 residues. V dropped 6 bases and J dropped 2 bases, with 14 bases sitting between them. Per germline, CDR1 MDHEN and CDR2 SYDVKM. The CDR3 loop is CASSLTGPTYEQYF. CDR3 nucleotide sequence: TGTGCCAGCAGCCTCACAGGGCCCACCTACGAGCAGTACTTC.

The CDR3 DNA is TGTGCCAGTAGTATAACAGGGGGAGGCACTGAAGCTTTCTTT. It is translated as CASSITGGGTEAFF. The chain has TRBV19 and TRBJ1-1; 8 bases agree with TRBD1. The CDR3 consists of 14 residues. Germline CDR1 is LNHDA and CDR2 is SQIVND (reference sequence). V shed 2 bases and J 4 bases; nucleotides not matched to a gene: 3. Using reference TRBV19 and TRBJ1-1 for the parts outside the CDR3, the full variable domain is DGGITQSPKYLFRKEGQNVTLSCEQNLNHDAMYWYRQDPGQGLRLIYYSQIVNDFQKGDIAEGYSVSREKKESFPLTVTSAQKNPTAFYLCASSITGGGTEAFFGQGTRLTVV.

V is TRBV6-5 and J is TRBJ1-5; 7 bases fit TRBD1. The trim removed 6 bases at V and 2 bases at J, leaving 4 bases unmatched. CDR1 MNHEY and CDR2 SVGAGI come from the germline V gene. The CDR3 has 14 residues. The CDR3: CASRRTGRNQPQHF. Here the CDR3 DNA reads TGTGCCAGCAGACGGACAGGCCGCAATCAGCCCCAGCATTTT.

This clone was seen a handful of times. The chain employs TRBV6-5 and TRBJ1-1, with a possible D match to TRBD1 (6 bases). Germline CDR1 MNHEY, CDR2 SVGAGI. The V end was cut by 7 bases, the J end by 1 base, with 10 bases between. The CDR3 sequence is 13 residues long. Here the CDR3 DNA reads TGTGCCAGCACCTCGACAGGGAACACTGAAGCTTTCTTT. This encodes CASTSTGNTEAFF.

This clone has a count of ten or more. CDR3 in DNA: TGCGCCAGCAGCCTCGACAGCTCTGGGGCCAACGTCCTGACTTTC. It yields the protein CASSLDSSGANVLTF. The V gene is TRBV5-1, the J gene TRBJ2-6, with a tentative D call TRBD1 (5 bases). The length of the CDR3 is 15 residues. Germline V gives CDR1 SGHRS, CDR2 YFSETQ. Trimming pared 4 bases from V and 0 bases from J, leaving 8 bases between.

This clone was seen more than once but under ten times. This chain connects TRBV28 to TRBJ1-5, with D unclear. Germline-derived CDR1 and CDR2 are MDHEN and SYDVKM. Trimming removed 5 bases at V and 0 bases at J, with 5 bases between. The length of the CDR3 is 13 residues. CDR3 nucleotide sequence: TGTGCCAGCAGTCCTTATAGCAATCAGCCCCAGCATTTT. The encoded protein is CASSPYSNQPQHF.

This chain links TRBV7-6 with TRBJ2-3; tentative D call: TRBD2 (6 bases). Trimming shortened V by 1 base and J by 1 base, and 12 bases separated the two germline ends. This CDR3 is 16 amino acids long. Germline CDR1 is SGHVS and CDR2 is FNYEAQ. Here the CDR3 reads CASSLEGLAGTDTQYF. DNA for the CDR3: TGTGCCAGCAGCTTAGAAGGTTTAGCGGGCACAGATACGCAGTATTTT.